Below are 17 T cell receptor beta chains sequenced from a single sample in a study of CD8 T cells in ankylosing spondylitis. Whole-study results and caveats: What appeared characteristic of ankylosing spondylitis blood was a TCR beta motif of several highly homologous variants.

No antigen has been assigned to these receptors. TCRdb analysed the 5' RACE reads with MiXCR anew, one entry per CDR3 protein. Of about 510,000 distinct CDR3 sequences listed, under 5.5% are singletons. The sequenced sample was blood, either unsorted or a sorted T cell fraction (not recorded which). Receptor source: a male donor with ankylosing spondylitis.

On this clonotype itself: One end of the junction varies from germline; a read error may be responsible. V usage is TRBV5-6 and J usage is TRBJ2-1, with D possibly matching TRBD1 (6 bases). The CDR3 runs 13 residues. Germline-derived CDR1 and CDR2 are SGHDT and YYEEEE. CDR3 amino acids: CASGLGAGYEQFF. The CDR3 DNA sequence: TGTGCCAGCGGCTTGGGGGCTGGATATGAGCAGTTCTTC.

The table lists this clonotype with a few counts. CDR3 amino acids: CASSSRDRGLPNYGYTF. The CDR3 region has the DNA TGTGCCAGCAGCTCCCGGGACAGGGGGCTTCCGAACTATGGCTACACCTTC. The V and J genes are TRBV7-9 and TRBJ1-2; 12 nucleotides match TRBD1. Germline V CDR1 and CDR2: SEHNR, FQNEAQ (reference sequence). V dropped 4 bases and J dropped 2; count of bases not matched to a gene: 8. The CDR3 covers 17 residues.

There are many counts of this clonotype. The chain uses TRBV5-1 and TRBJ1-4; D possibly corresponds to TRBD1 (6 bases). Germline-derived CDR1 and CDR2 are SGHRS and YFSETQ. V gave up 1 base and J gave up 8 bases, with 21 bases separating them. This CDR3 has 17 amino acids. CDR3 sequence: CASSLRPAGGLEEKLFF. The CDR3 nucleotides read TGCGCCAGCAGCTTGCGACCGGCGGGGGGGCTAGAGGAAAAACTGTTTTTT.

Many counts were recorded for this clonotype. The CDR3 DNA sequence: TGTGCCAGCACCCCTTCGGGGGCAAGCTACGAGCAGTACTTC. Translation: CASTPSGASYEQYF. The chain recombines TRBV28 with TRBJ2-7, with D possibly being TRBD1 or TRBD2 (6 bases each). Germline CDR1 MDHEN, CDR2 SYDVKM. CDR3 size: 14 residues. V was pared by 7 bases and J by 3 bases, with 16 bases between. Supplemented by reference TRBV28 and TRBJ2-7, the full variable domain reads DVKVTQSSRYLVKRTGEKVFLECVQDMDHENMFWYRQDPGLGLRLIYFSYDVKMKEKGDIPEGYSVSREKKERFSLILESASTNQTSMYLCASTPSGASYEQYFGPGTRLTVT.

Ten or more counts support this clonotype. The chain recombines TRBV12-3 or TRBV12-4 with TRBJ1-5, with a possible D match to TRBD1 (6 bases). The CDR3 is 17 residues long. The V gene lost 4 bases and the J gene lost 1 base, with 17 bases spanning the gap. The CDR3 DNA reads TGTGCCAGCAGTTCGGGGGCGGGTAGTATCAGCAATCAGCCCCAGCATTTT. Encoded protein: CASSSGAGSISNQPQHF.

The rearrangement joins TRBV5-1 to TRBJ2-3; D is unresolved. Deletions cut 5 bases from V and 3 bases from J, with 13 bases between. This CDR3 comprises 14 residues. Germline CDR1 is SGHRS and CDR2 is YFSETQ. The CDR3 loop is CASSYQDPTDTQYF. In DNA form, the CDR3 reads TGCGCCAGCAGTTACCAGGATCCGACAGATACGCAGTATTTT.

As concerns this clonotype: A much larger clone differs from this one at a single base, so this may be a read error. It is likely a read error, because the conserved phenylalanine at the end of the CDR3 is missing. The chain has TRBV7-3 and TRBJ2-1; no definite D call. Trimming stripped 0 bases from V and 11 bases from J, with 11 bases between. Germline-derived CDR1 and CDR2 are SGHTA and FQGTGA. This CDR3 comprises 13 residues. The CDR3 DNA reads TGTGCCAGCAGCTTAACTATTTCGCCCAAGCAGTTCATC. Amino acids: CASSLTISPKQFI.

This clonotype was picked up many times. This chain uses TRBV20-1 with TRBJ2-3; 8 bases match TRBD1. CDR1 and CDR2 (germline): DFQATT, SNEGSKA (reference sequence). The CDR3 length is 13 residues. Germline trimming cut 6 bases from V and 5 bases from J; bases unmatched to any gene: 7. The DNA for the CDR3 is TGCAGTGCCGGACAGGGATCTTTAGATACGCAGTATTTT. Protein product: CSAGQGSLDTQYF.

This clonotype was counted many times. CDR3 sequence reads: CASTPAGFTGELFF. CDR3 in DNA: TGTGCCAGCACTCCCGCGGGGTTCACCGGGGAGCTGTTTTTT. The rearrangement joins TRBV6-1 to TRBJ2-2; maybe TRBD2 (6 bases). The CDR3 consists of 14 residues. The germline V gene encodes CDR1 MNHNS and CDR2 SASEGT. V was trimmed by 7 bases and J by 4 bases, leaving 13 bases between them.

The rearrangement uses TRBV29-1 and TRBJ1-5, with D unclear. Per the germline V gene, CDR1 is SQVTM and CDR2 is ANQGSEA. The CDR3 sequence is 12 residues long. The ends were cut back, 4 bases at V and 5 bases at J, with 9 bases in the middle. The DNA for the CDR3 is TGCAGCGTTGCCGCCGGAGATCAGCCCCAGCATTTT. This gives the protein CSVAAGDQPQHF. Using reference TRBV29-1 and TRBJ1-5 for the parts outside the CDR3, the full variable domain is SAVISQKPSRDICQRGTSLTIQCQVDSQVTMMFWYRQQPGQSLTLIATANQGSEATYESGFVIDKFPISRPNLTFSTLTVSNMSPEDSSIYLCSVAAGDQPQHFGDGTRLSIL.

This clonotype showed up many times. The chain combines TRBV4-3 with TRBJ1-2; 12 bases are a match to TRBD1. The germline CDR1 and CDR2 sequences are LGHNA and YSLEER. The CDR3 extends over 17 amino acids. V dropped 0 bases and J dropped 3; count of bases not matched to a gene: 5. The CDR3 sequence is CASSQDIGTGGYYGYTF. CDR3 sequence (DNA): TGCGCCAGCAGCCAAGATATCGGGACAGGGGGCTACTATGGCTACACCTTC.

The table lists this clonotype with many counts. The chain combines TRBV10-3 with TRBJ2-2; D possibly corresponds to TRBD1 (6 bases). The CDR3 sequence is 15 residues long. Germline assignment: CDR1 ENHRY and CDR2 SYGVKD. V was clipped by 6 bases and J by 0 bases, with 11 bases between them. This chain's CDR3 is CAISNGQTNTGELFF. CDR3 nucleotides: TGTGCCATCAGCAACGGACAGACGAACACCGGGGAGCTGTTTTTT.

This clonotype was seen a few times. The V gene is TRBV12-5, the J gene TRBJ2-7, with D possibly being TRBD1 (6 bases). The germline V and J ends were trimmed by 7 bases and 0 bases, with 19 bases remaining between them. The germline gives CDR1 LGHNT, CDR2 FRNRAP. There are 16 residues in the CDR3. The CDR3 DNA is TGTGCTAGTGCTCCCATCTCACAGGGATGCTCCTACGAGCAGTACTTC. It specifies CASAPISQGCSYEQYF.

This clonotype has a count of ten or more. This rearrangement joins TRBV12-3 or TRBV12-4 to TRBJ2-6, with D perhaps matching TRBD1 (6 bases). V lost 4 bases to trimming and J lost 0 bases, with 22 bases between them. The CDR3 is 20 residues long. CDR3 nucleotides: TGTGCCAGCAGTTCAACCTCGGAGTGGACAGAATACTCTGGGGCCAACGTCCTGACTTTC. This gives the protein CASSSTSEWTEYSGANVLTF.

This chain connects TRBV9 to TRBJ2-1; D remains ambiguous. Germline V lookup: CDR1 SGDLS, CDR2 YYNGEE. V lost 0 bases and J lost 2, with 9 bases in between. This CDR3 region has 15 residues. The CDR3 region is CASSVAGVTYNEQFF. CDR3 DNA sequence: TGTGCCAGCAGCGTAGCTGGGGTTACCTACAATGAGCAGTTCTTC.

V is TRBV27 and J is TRBJ2-5; the match to TRBD2 covers 16 bases. The CDR3 loop spans 16 amino acids. With 3 bases clipped from V and 6 bases from J, the junction kept 4 bases outside the gene matches. Per the germline V gene, CDR1 is MNHEY and CDR2 is SMNVEV (reference sequence). CDR3 amino acids: CASSFGTSGRAKTQYF. The CDR3 DNA follows: TGTGCCAGCAGTTTTGGGACTAGCGGGAGGGCGAAGACCCAGTACTTC.

This clonotype was recorded many times. The chain joins TRBV6-2 or TRBV6-3 to TRBJ2-1; 8 nucleotides line up with TRBD2. CDR3 length: 16 residues. Germline trimming cut 5 bases from V and 6 bases from J; bases unmatched to any gene: 12. Germline assignment: CDR1 MNHEY and CDR2 SVGEGT. The CDR3 region is CASSPWVGRAANEQFF. CDR3 nucleotides: TGTGCCAGCAGTCCCTGGGTCGGGAGGGCCGCCAATGAGCAGTTCTTC.